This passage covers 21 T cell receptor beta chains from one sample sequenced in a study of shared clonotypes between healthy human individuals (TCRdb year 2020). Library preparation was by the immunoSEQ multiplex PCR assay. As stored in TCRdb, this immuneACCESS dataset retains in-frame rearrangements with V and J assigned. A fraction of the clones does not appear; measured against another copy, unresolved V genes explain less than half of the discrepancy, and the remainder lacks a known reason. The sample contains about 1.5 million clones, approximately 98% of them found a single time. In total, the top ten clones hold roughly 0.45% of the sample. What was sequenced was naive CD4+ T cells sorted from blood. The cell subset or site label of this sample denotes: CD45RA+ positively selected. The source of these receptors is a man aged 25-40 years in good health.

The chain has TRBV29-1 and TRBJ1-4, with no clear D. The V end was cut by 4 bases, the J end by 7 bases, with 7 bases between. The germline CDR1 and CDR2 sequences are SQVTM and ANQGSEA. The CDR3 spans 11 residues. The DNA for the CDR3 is TGCAGCGTTGTCTATGGTGAAAAACTGTTTTTT. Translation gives CSVVYGEKLFF. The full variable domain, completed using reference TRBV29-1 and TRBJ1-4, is SAVISQKPSRDICQRGTSLTIQCQVDSQVTMMFWYRQQPGQSLTLIATANQGSEATYESGFVIDKFPISRPNLTFSTLTVSNMSPEDSSIYLCSVVYGEKLFFGSGTQLSVL.

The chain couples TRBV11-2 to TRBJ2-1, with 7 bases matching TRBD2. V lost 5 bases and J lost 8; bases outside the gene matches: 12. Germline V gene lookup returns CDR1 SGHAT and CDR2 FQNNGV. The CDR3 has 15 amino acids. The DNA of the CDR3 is TGTGCCAGCAGCCCGCGGGGCGGGAGAACGGATGAGCAGTTCTTC. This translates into CASSPRGGRTDEQFF.

The CDR3 DNA reads TGTGCCACCAGCAGAGAATTTTTAAGCGCCGAGGGTAGGGGCTACACCTTC. Amino acids: CATSREFLSAEGRGYTF. V is TRBV15 and J is TRBJ1-2; no firm D call. Trimming pared 0 bases from V and 8 bases from J, leaving 22 bases between. The CDR3 sequence is 17 residues long. Germline V lookup: CDR1 LNHNV, CDR2 YYDKDF (reference sequence). Using reference TRBV15 and TRBJ1-2 for the parts outside the CDR3, the full variable domain is DAMVIQNPRYQVTQFGKPVTLSCSQTLNHNVMYWYQQKSSQAPKLLFHYYDKDFNNEADTPDNFQSRRPNTSFCFLDIRSPGLGDTAMYLCATSREFLSAEGRGYTFGSGTRLTVV.

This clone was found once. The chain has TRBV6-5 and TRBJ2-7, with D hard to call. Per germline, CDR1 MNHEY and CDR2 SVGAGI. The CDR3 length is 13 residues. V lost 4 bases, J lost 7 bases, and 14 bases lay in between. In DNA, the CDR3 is TGTGCCAGCAGTTTCCGAGCGAGTCGGGAGCAGTACTTC. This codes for CASSFRASREQYF.

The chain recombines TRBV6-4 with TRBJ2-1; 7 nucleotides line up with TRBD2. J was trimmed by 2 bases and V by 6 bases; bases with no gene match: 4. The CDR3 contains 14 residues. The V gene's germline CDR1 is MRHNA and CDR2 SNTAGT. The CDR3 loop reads CASSRGLAYNEQFF. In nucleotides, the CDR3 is TGTGCCAGCAGCAGAGGACTAGCCTACAATGAGCAGTTCTTC.

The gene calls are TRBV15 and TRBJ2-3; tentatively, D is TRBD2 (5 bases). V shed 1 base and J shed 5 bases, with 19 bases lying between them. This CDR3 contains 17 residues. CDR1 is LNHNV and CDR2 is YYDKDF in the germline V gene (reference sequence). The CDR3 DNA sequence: TGTGCCACCAGCAGAGTAGAAGTAGCGTTTGAGGAAGATACGCAGTATTTT. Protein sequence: CATSRVEVAFEEDTQYF.

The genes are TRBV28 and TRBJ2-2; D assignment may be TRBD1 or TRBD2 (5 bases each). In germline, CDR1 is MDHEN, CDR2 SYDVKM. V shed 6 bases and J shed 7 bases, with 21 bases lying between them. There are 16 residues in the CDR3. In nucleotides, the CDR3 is TGTGCCAGCAGCACCCCCGAGTGGGGACGAAGCGGGGAGCTGTTTTTT. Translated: CASSTPEWGRSGELFF.

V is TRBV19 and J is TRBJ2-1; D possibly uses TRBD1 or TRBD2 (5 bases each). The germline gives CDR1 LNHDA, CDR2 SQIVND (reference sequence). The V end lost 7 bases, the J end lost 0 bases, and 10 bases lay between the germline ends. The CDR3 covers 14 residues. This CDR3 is CASTRGSSYNEQFF. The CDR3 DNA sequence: TGTGCCAGTACGAGGGGAAGCTCCTACAATGAGCAGTTCTTC.

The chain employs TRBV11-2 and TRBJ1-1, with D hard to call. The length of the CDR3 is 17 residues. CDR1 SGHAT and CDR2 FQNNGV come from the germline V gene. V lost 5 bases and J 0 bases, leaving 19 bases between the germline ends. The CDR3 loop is CASSPFQEGPMNTEAFF. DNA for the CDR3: TGTGCCAGCAGCCCTTTCCAGGAGGGCCCCATGAACACTGAAGCTTTCTTT.

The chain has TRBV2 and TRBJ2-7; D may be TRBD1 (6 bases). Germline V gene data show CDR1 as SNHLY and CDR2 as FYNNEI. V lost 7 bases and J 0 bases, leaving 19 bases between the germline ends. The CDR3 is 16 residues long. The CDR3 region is CASKITGTRDSYEQYF. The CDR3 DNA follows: TGTGCCAGCAAAATAACCGGGACACGGGACTCCTACGAGCAGTACTTC.

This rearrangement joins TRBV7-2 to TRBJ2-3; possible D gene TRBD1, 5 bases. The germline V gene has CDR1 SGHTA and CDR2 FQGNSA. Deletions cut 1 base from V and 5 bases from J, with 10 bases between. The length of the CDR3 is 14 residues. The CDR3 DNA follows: TGTGCCAGCAGCTTAGGACAGCCCGGAGATACGCAGTATTTT. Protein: CASSLGQPGDTQYF.

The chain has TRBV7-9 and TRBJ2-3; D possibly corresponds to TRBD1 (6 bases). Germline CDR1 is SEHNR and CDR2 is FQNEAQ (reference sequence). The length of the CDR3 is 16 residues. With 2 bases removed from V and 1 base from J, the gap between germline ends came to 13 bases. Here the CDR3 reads CASSLLTGWGTDTQYF. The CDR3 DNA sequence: TGTGCCAGCAGCTTACTCACAGGGTGGGGCACAGATACGCAGTATTTT.

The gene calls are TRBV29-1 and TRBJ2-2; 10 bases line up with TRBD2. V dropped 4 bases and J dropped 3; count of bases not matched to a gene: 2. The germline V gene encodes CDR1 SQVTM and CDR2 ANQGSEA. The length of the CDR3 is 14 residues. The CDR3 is CSVALAGHTGELFF. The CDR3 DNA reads TGCAGCGTTGCACTAGCGGGACACACCGGGGAGCTGTTTTTT.

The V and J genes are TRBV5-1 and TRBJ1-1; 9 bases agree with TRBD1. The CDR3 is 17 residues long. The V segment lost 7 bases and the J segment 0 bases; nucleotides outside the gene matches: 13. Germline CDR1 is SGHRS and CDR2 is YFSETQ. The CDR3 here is CASALGQGAALNTEAFF. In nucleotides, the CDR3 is TGCGCCAGCGCGTTGGGACAGGGAGCGGCTTTGAACACTGAAGCTTTCTTT.

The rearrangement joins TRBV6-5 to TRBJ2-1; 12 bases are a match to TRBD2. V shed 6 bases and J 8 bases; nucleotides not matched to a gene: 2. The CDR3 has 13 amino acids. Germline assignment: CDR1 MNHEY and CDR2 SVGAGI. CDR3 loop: CASRTSGSHEQFF. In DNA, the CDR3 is TGTGCCAGCAGGACTAGCGGGAGCCATGAGCAGTTCTTC.

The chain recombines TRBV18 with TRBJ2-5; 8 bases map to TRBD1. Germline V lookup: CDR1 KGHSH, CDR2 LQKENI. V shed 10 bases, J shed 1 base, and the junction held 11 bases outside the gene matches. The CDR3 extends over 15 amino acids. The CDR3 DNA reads TGTGCCACCACCCCCCGGGACAGGCCCCAAGAGACCCAGTACTTC. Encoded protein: CATTPRDRPQETQYF.

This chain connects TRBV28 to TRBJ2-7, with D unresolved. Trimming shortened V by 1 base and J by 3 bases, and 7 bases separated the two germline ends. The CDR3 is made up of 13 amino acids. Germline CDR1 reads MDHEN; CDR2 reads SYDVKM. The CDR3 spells CASSLLEFYEQYF. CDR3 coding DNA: TGTGCCAGCAGTTTATTGGAGTTCTACGAGCAGTACTTC.

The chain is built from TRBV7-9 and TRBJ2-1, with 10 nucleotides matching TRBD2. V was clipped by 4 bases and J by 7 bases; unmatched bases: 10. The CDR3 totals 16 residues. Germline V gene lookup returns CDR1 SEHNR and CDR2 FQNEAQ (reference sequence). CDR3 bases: TGTGCCAGCAGCTCGGGACTAGCGCCCGGCTATAATGAGCAGTTCTTC. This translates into CASSSGLAPGYNEQFF.

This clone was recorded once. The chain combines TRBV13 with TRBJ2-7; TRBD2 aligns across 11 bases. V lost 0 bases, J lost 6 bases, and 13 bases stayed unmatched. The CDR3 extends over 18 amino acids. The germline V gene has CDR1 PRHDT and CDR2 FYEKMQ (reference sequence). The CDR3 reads CASSLGISGRARGSEQYF. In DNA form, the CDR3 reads TGTGCCAGCAGCTTAGGAATTAGCGGGAGGGCCCGTGGATCCGAGCAGTACTTC.

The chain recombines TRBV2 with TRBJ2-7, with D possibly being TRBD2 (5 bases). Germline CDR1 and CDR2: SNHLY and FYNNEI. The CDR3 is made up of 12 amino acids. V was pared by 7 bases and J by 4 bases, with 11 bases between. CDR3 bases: TGTGCCAGCACCAAAACTAGTTACGAGCAGTACTTC. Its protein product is CASTKTSYEQYF.

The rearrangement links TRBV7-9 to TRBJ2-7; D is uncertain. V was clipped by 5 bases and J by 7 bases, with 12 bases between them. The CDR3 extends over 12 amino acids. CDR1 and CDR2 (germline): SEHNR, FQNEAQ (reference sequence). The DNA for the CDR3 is TGTGCCAGCAGCCCACCAACTATGGAGCAGTACTTC. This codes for CASSPPTMEQYF. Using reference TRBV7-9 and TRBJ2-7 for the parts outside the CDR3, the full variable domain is DTGVSQNPRHKITKRGQNVTFRCDPISEHNRLYWYRQTLGQGPEFLTYFQNEAQLEKSRLLSDRFSAERPKGSFSTLEIQRTEQGDSAMYLCASSPPTMEQYFGPGTRLTVT.